This entry describes one T cell receptor (beta chain). Its specificity is not known. V was clipped by 3 bases and J by 2 bases, with 11 bases between them. This CDR3 region has 15 residues. The sample originates from a study of T cells after yellow fever vaccination. TCR cDNA, made by 5'RACE template switching, carried an added universal primer site and UMIs. TCRdb redid the calling of the 5' RACE reads with MiXCR, one entry per CDR3 protein. The repertoire holds 510,000 or so distinct CDR3 sequences, with around 21% as singletons. General study results and limits: Weaker in magnitude, the secondary response showed a faster peak on day 5 versus 15.

The V gene is TRBV12-3 or TRBV12-4, the J gene TRBJ2-1, with D maybe TRBD2 (5 bases). The sequence derives from a man aged 30-40 years who received the YFV17D yellow fever vaccine. The material was PBMCs, obtained 15 days after the yellow fever booster vaccination. CDR3: CASSFPLAAYNEQFF. CDR3 sequence (DNA): TGTGCCAGCAGTTTCCCTCTAGCCGCCTACAATGAGCAGTTCTTC.